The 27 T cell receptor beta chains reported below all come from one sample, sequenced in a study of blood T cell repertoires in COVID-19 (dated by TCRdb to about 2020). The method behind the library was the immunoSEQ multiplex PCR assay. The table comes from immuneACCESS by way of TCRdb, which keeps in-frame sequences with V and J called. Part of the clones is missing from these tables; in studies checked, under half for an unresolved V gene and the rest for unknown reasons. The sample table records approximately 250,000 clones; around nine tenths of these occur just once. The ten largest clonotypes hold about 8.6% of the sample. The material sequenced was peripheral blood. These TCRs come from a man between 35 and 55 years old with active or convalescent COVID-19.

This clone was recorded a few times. CDR3 sequence reads: CASSPEAPSSYEQYF. CDR3 sequence (DNA): TGTGCCAGCAGTCCCGAGGCGCCGAGCTCCTACGAGCAGTACTTC. The chain couples TRBV28 to TRBJ2-7; D unresolved. This CDR3 comprises 15 residues. V was shortened by 5 bases and J by 0 bases, with 14 bases between the two germline ends. From germline, CDR1 is MDHEN and CDR2 SYDVKM.

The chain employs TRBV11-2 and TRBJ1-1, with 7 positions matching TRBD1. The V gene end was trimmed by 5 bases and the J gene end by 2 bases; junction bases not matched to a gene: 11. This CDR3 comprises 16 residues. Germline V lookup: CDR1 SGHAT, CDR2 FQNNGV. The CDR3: CASSPFVGGLNTEAFF. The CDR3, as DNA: TGTGCCAGCAGCCCGTTTGTAGGGGGCCTAAACACTGAAGCTTTCTTT.

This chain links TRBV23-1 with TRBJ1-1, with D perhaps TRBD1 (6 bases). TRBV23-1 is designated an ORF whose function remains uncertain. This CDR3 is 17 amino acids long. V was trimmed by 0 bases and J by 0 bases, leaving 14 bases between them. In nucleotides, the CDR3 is TGCGCCAGCAGTCAATCTAATTTCGACAGGATGAACACTGAAGCTTTCTTT. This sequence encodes CASSQSNFDRMNTEAFF.

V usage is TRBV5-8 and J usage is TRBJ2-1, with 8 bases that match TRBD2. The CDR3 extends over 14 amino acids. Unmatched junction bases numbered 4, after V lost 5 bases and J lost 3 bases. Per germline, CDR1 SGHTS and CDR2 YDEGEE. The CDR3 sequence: CASRKLADYNEQFF. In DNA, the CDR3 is TGTGCCAGCAGGAAACTAGCGGACTACAATGAGCAGTTCTTC.

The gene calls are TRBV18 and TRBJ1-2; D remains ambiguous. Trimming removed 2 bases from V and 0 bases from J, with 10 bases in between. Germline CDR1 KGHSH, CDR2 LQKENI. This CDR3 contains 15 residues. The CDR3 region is CASSPSRNTNYGYTF. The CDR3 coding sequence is TGTGCCAGCTCACCAAGCAGGAACACTAACTATGGCTACACCTTC.

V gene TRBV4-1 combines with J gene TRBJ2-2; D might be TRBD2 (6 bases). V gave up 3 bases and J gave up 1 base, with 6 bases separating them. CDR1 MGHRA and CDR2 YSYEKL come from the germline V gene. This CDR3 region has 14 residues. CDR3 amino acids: CASSQGLNTGELFF. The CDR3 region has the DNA TGCGCCAGCAGCCAGGGACTGAACACCGGGGAGCTGTTTTTT.

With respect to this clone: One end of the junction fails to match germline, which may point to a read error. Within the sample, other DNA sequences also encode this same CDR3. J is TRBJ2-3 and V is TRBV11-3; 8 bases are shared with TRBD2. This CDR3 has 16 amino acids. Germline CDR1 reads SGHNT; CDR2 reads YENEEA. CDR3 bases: TGCGCCAGCAGCTGGCCCTTAGCGGGAAGCACAGATACGCAGTATTTT. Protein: CASSWPLAGSTDTQYF.

The CDR3 DNA reads TGTGCCAGCAGCCAATGGGACAGGGGCTACGAGCAGTACTTC. This translates into CASSQWDRGYEQYF. The rearrangement joins TRBV5-4 to TRBJ2-7; 10 nucleotides match TRBD1. V gave up 4 bases and J gave up 3 bases; unmatched junction bases: 4. The germline gives CDR1 SGHNT, CDR2 YYREEE (reference sequence). The CDR3 has 14 residues.

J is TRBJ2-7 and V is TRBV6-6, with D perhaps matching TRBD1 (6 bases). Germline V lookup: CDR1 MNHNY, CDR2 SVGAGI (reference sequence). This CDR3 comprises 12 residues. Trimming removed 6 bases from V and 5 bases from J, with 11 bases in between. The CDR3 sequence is CASRGAGDEQYF. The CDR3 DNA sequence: TGTGCCAGCAGGGGGGCTGGCGACGAGCAGTACTTC.

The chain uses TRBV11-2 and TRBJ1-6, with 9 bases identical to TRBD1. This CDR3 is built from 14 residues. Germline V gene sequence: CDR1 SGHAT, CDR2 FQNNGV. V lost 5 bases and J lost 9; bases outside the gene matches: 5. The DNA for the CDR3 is TGTGCCAGCAGCACCGGGACAGGGCGTTCACCCCTCCACTTT. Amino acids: CASSTGTGRSPLHF.

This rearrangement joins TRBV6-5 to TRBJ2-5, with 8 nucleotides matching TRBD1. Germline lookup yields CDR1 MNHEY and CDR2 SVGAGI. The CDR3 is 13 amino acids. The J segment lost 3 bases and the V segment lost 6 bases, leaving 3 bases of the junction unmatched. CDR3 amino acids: CASSLQGEETQYF. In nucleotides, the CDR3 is TGTGCCAGCAGCCTACAGGGGGAAGAGACCCAGTACTTC.

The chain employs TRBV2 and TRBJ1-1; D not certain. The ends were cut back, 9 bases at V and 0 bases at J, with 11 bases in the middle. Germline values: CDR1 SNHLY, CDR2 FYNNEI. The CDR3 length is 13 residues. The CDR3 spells CARGGEVNTEAFF. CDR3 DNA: TGTGCCAGAGGCGGAGAGGTGAACACTGAAGCTTTCTTT.

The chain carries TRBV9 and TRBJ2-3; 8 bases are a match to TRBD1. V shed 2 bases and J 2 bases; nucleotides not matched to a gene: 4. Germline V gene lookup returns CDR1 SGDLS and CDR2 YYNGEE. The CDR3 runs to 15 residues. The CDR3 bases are TGTGCCAGCAGCGTCGGACAGGGTGTCACAGATACGCAGTATTTT. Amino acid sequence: CASSVGQGVTDTQYF.

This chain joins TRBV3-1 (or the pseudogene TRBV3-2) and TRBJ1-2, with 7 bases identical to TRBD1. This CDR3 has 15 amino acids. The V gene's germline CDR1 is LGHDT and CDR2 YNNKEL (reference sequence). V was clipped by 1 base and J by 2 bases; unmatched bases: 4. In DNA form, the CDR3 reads TGTGCCAGCAGCCAAGGGACAGGTGGGAACTATGGCTACACCTTC. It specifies CASSQGTGGNYGYTF.

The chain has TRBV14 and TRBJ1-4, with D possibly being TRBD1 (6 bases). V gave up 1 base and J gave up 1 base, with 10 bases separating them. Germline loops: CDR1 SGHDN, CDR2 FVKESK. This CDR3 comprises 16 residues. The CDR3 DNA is TGTGCCAGCAGCCAAGGTGGGACACTAACTAATGAAAAACTGTTTTTT. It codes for CASSQGGTLTNEKLFF.

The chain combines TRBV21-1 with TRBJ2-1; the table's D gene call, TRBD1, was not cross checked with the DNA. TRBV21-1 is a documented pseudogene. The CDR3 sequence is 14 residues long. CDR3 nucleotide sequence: TGTGCCGACACAGGGGGCTACACCTACAATGAGCAGTTCTTC. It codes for CADTGGYTYNEQFF.

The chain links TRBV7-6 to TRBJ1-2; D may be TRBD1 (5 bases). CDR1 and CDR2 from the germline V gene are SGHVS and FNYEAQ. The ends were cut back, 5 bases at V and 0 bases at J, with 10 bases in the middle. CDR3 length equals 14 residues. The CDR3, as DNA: TGTGCCAGCAGCCCGCAGGGTTCTAACTATGGCTACACCTTC. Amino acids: CASSPQGSNYGYTF. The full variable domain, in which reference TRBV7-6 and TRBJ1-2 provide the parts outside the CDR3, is GAGVSQSPRYKVTKRGQDVALRCDPISGHVSLYWYRQALGQGPEFLTYFNYEAQQDKSGLPNDRFSAERPEGSISTLTIQRTEQRDSAMYRCASSPQGSNYGYTFGSGTRLTVV.

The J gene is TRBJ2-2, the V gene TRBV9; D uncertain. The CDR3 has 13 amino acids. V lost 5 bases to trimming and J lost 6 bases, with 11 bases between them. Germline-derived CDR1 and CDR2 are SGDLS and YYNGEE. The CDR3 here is CASSRKEAGELFF. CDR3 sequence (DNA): TGTGCCAGCAGTCGGAAAGAGGCCGGGGAGCTGTTTTTT.

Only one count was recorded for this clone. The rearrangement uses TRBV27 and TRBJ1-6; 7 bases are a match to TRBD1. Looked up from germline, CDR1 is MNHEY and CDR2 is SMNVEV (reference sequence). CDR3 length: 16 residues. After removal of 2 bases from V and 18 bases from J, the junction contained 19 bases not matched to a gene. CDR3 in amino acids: CASSLPNYHWDSLAHF. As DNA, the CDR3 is TGTGCCAGCAGTTTACCGAACTATCATTGGGACAGTTTGGCCCACTTT.

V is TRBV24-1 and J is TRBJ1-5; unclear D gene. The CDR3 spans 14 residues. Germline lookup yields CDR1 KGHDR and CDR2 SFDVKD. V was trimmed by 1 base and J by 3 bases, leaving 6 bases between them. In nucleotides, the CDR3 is TGTGCCACCAGTGATTTCGGGGACAATCAGCCCCAGCATTTT. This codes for CATSDFGDNQPQHF.

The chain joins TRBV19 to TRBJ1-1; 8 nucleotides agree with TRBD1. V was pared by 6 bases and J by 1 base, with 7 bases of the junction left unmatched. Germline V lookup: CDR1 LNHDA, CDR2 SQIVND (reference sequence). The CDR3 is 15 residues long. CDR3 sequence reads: CASSRETGGNTEAFF. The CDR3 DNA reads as TGTGCCAGTAGCCGAGAAACAGGGGGGAACACTGAAGCTTTCTTT.

DNA for the CDR3: TGTGCCAGCAGCGTCCCCACTAGCTACTCCACGAGCACCGGGGAGCTGTTTTTT. As protein: CASSVPTSYSTSTGELFF. V gene TRBV9 combines with J gene TRBJ2-2, with D perhaps TRBD2 (6 bases). The V end was cut by 2 bases, the J end by 4 bases, with 21 bases between. Germline V gives CDR1 SGDLS, CDR2 YYNGEE. This CDR3 has 18 amino acids.

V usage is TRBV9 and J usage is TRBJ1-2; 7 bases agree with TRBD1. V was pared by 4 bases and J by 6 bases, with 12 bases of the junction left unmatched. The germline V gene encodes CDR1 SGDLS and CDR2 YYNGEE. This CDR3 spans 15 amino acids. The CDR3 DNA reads TGTGCCAGCAGCCCATCGACAGGGAGCCTTAATGGCTACACCTTC. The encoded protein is CASSPSTGSLNGYTF.

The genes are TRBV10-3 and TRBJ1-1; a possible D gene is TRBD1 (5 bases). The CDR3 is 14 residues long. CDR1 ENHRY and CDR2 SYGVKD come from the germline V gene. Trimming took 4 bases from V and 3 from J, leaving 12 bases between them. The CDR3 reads CAISVRQSDTEAFF. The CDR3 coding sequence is TGTGCCATCAGTGTCCGACAGTCAGACACTGAAGCTTTCTTT.

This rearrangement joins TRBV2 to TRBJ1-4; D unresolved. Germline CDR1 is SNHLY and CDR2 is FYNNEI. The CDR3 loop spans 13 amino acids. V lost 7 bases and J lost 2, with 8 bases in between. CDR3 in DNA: TGTGCCAGCACGGTGAGGACTAATGAAAAACTGTTTTTT. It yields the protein CASTVRTNEKLFF.

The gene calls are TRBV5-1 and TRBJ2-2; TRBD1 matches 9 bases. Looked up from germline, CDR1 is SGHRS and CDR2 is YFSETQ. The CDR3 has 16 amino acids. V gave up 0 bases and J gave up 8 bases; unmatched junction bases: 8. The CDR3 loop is CASSLAEQGAAGELFF. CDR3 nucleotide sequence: TGCGCCAGCAGCTTGGCCGAACAGGGGGCGGCTGGGGAGCTGTTTTTT.

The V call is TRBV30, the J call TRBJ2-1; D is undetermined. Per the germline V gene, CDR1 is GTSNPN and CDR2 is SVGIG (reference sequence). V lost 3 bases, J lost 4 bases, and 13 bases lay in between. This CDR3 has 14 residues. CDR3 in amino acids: CAWSAVLGYNEQFF. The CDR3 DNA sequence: TGTGCCTGGAGCGCGGTGTTAGGTTACAATGAGCAGTTCTTC. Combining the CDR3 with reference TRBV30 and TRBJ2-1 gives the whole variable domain SQTIHQWPATLVQPVGSPLSLECTVEGTSNPNLYWYRQAAGRGLQLLFYSVGIGQISSEVPQNLSASRPQDRQFILSSKKLLLSDSGFYLCAWSAVLGYNEQFFGPGTRLTVL.